This TCR beta chain is drawn from a study of shared T cell receptors in the human thymus (dated by TCRdb to about 2021). Notes on the research overall: The study examined how self-reactive, shared T-cell receptor alpha chains are generated in the human thymus.

Trimming at the junction amounts to 0 bases on V and 4 bases on J, and the germline ends lie 22 bases apart. From the cysteine up to the phenylalanine, the CDR3 has a length of 18 residues. Left in the record is the CDR3 DNA by itself, 54 bases read in frame from the first base. Sequences LNHNV (CDR1) and YYDKDF (CDR2) are obtained from the germline V gene (reference sequence). With respect to this clone: Its antigen remains unidentified. No base quality information exists; no much larger clone differs at one position.

Receptor amplification or capture employed the immunoSEQ multiplex PCR assay. TCRdb took this table from immuneACCESS and kept in-frame rearrangements with V and J called. Such tables lack part of the clones; where checked against another copy, unresolved V genes explain under half of the gap, and the rest is unexplained. This sample comprises 600,000 to 900,000 clones, 80% to 90% of them detected only once. The ten largest clones represent roughly 0.01% of the sample. In addition, the sample was reused for a study of human thymus T cells. The second paper states: Donors were immunologically healthy infants undergoing open corrective cardiac surgery for congenital heart defects in Finland. The thymus tissue came from surgical resects taken out during corrective cardiac surgery. Biased V and J gene segment usage appeared to be present in both thymic and peripheral blood repertoires. Highly overlapping thymic TCR repertoires among unrelated individuals were reported in the related research. The study characterized TCR alpha and beta repertoires from about 8 infant thymus samples and a few related peripheral blood samples. Donor ages ranging from about 7 to 244 days were recorded, and a handful of male and a couple of female infants were included in the cohort. Thymocytes were released mechanically from tissue and stored at -70 °C as pellets of 10-30 million cells. A QIAsymphony instrument was used to extract genomic DNA from frozen cell pellets. The immunoSEQ multiplex PCR assay was used to amplify the TCRB and TCRAD loci from a standardized quantity of quality-controlled genomic DNA. The amplicons spanned the V(D)J region and were long enough to cover the CDR3 and allow V and J genes to be identified. The commercial immunoSEQ service was used to sequence amplicons on an Illumina platform. Primer bias and sequencing errors were corrected using previously described methods, and TCRAD and TCRB definitions followed the IMGT database. Repertoires were analysed with immunoSEQ Analyzer 3.0 and VDJTools, covering basic statistics, V/J segment usage, diversity estimates, rarefaction and pairwise overlap. To estimate diversity, the Chao1, ChaoE, Efron-Thisted, Shannon and inverse Simpson indices were applied, and diversity was also estimated on datasets down-sampled to the smallest sample. Repertoire overlap was determined by strict matching of CDR3 nucleotide sequence, V gene and J gene, and Jaccard-based multidimensional scaling clustering was applied. On average, thymus samples gave roughly 800,000 unique TCRB clonotypes, whereas blood samples gave about 92,000.

Sequences were obtained from thymocytes. The sequence derives from a girl under three years old with a congenital heart defect. Donor details come from another sample of the same person, matched by shared clones. This sequence uses TRBV15 and TRBJ2-7, with TRBD1 perhaps the D gene, on 6 matching bases. CDR3 reads: CATSRDRGNREYPYEQYF. The nucleotide sequence reads TGTGCCACCAGCAGAGATAGAGGAAACAGGGAGTACCCTTACGAGCAGTACTTC.